Listed here are 22 T cell receptor beta chains from one sample, sequenced in a study of blood T cell repertoires in COVID-19. Clones were sequenced by immunoSEQ multiplex PCR, and TCRdb holds only the in-frame ones, with some missing. In the table there are approximately 280,000 clones, approximately 91% of which are singletons. The sample taken for sequencing was peripheral blood. These receptors originate from a man aged 18 to 30 with active or convalescent COVID-19.

The chain carries TRBV27 and TRBJ2-3; D possibly corresponds to TRBD2 (6 bases). V lost 6 bases, J lost 2 bases, and 18 bases lay in between. Germline V gene data show CDR1 as MNHEY and CDR2 as SMNVEV (reference sequence). CDR3 size: 16 residues. The CDR3 region is CASSLGTLPITDTQYF. DNA of the CDR3: TGTGCCAGCAGCCTCGGGACTCTACCAATCACAGATACGCAGTATTTT.

The chain joins TRBV19 to TRBJ2-7; TRBD2 aligns across 7 bases. Trimming cost V 5 bases and J 7 bases; bases outside gene matches: 14. CDR3 length equals 15 residues. Germline CDR1 LNHDA, CDR2 SQIVND (reference sequence). DNA for the CDR3: TGTGCCAGTAGTGCACCGGGACGGGGGGTTCGGGAGCAGTACTTC. Translated, it gives CASSAPGRGVREQYF.

V is TRBV7-2 and J is TRBJ2-7, with 9 bases aligning to TRBD1. V dropped 3 bases and J dropped 4; count of bases not matched to a gene: 1. Looked up from germline, CDR1 is SGHTA and CDR2 is FQGNSA. This CDR3 is 13 amino acids long. The CDR3 DNA sequence: TGTGCCAGCAGCTTTGGGACAGGGTACGAGCAGTACTTC. Amino acid sequence: CASSFGTGYEQYF.

The CDR3 loop reads CASTAIQGHYGYTF. CDR3 coding DNA: TGTGCCAGTACAGCAATACAGGGCCACTATGGCTACACCTTC. The rearrangement joins TRBV19 to TRBJ1-2, with a possible D match to TRBD1 (6 bases). The germline V and J ends were trimmed by 7 bases and 3 bases, with 15 bases remaining between them. The germline CDR1 and CDR2 sequences are LNHDA and SQIVND (reference sequence). The CDR3 length is 14 residues.

The gene calls are TRBV10-3 and TRBJ1-1, with D possibly TRBD1 on 5 matching bases. CDR1 is ENHRY and CDR2 is SYGVKD in the germline V gene. CDR3 length: 12 amino acids. The germline V and J ends were trimmed by 2 bases and 6 bases, with 7 bases remaining between them. The DNA of the CDR3 is TGTGCCATCAGTGAGGGGGCCCCTGAAGCTTTCTTT. The encoded protein is CAISEGAPEAFF.

The chain is built from TRBV20-1 and TRBJ1-4, with D unresolved. The CDR3 has 11 amino acids. Germline V gene sequence: CDR1 DFQATT, CDR2 SNEGSKA (reference sequence). V gave up 5 bases and J gave up 13 bases, with 14 bases separating them. The CDR3 sequence is CSAPEGFGLFF. CDR3 sequence (DNA): TGCAGTGCTCCGGAGGGCTTCGGACTGTTTTTT.

A few counts support this clone. The chain couples TRBV10-3 to TRBJ2-7, with a weak D call TRBD2 (5 bases). CDR3 size: 15 residues. Germline V CDR1 and CDR2: ENHRY, SYGVKD. V lost 3 bases and J lost 3, with 15 bases in between. CDR3 protein: CAISDRRAGNYEQYF. CDR3 DNA sequence: TGTGCCATCAGTGACCGACGGGCCGGGAACTACGAGCAGTACTTC.

The chain recombines TRBV19 with TRBJ2-2; D is ambiguous. The CDR3 totals 14 residues. Trimming took off 3 bases at V and 1 base at J, with 6 bases between the two ends. CDR1 and CDR2 (germline): LNHDA, SQIVND (reference sequence). Here the CDR3 DNA reads TGTGCCAGTAGTATGGTAGAGAACACCGGGGAGCTGTTTTTT. This sequence encodes CASSMVENTGELFF. Full variable domain (remainder filled in from reference TRBV19 and TRBJ2-2): DGGITQSPKYLFRKEGQNVTLSCEQNLNHDAMYWYRQDPGQGLRLIYYSQIVNDFQKGDIAEGYSVSREKKESFPLTVTSAQKNPTAFYLCASSMVENTGELFFGEGSRLTVL.

The V and J genes are TRBV14 and TRBJ1-6; D may be TRBD1 (5 bases). Germline V CDR1 and CDR2: SGHDN, FVKESK. CDR3 length: 17 amino acids. Trimming left V 1 base short and J 0 bases short, with 10 bases between. CDR3 nucleotide sequence: TGTGCCAGCAGCCAAGGCACAGGTTACTCCTATAATTCACCCCTCCACTTT. Residues: CASSQGTGYSYNSPLHF. The variable domain in full, completed from reference TRBV14 and TRBJ1-6, reads EAGVTQFPSHSVIEKGQTVTLRCDPISGHDNLYWYRRVMGKEIKFLLHFVKESKQDESGMPNNRFLAERTGGTYSTLKVQPAELEDSGVYFCASSQGTGYSYNSPLHFGNGTRLTVT.

The CDR3 loop is CASSIPTTGQSYGYTF. The CDR3 DNA is TGTGCCAGTAGTATCCCCACTACGGGACAGTCCTATGGCTACACCTTC. The rearrangement uses TRBV19 and TRBJ1-2; 7 nucleotides agree with TRBD1. The CDR3 covers 16 residues. The J segment lost 4 bases and the V segment lost 3 bases, leaving 11 bases of the junction unmatched. Germline V gene data show CDR1 as LNHDA and CDR2 as SQIVND (reference sequence). Full variable domain (rest looked up from reference TRBV19 and TRBJ1-2): DGGITQSPKYLFRKEGQNVTLSCEQNLNHDAMYWYRQDPGQGLRLIYYSQIVNDFQKGDIAEGYSVSREKKESFPLTVTSAQKNPTAFYLCASSIPTTGQSYGYTFGSGTRLTVV.

The chain joins TRBV7-9 to TRBJ1-2; D is ambiguous. CDR1 and CDR2 from the germline V gene are SEHNR and FQNEAQ (reference sequence). The ends were cut back, 10 bases at V and 2 bases at J, with 11 bases in the middle. The CDR3 runs 12 residues. The chain's CDR3 is CAIPTGNYGYTF. The CDR3, as DNA: TGTGCCATCCCAACGGGGAACTATGGCTACACCTTC.

This sequence joins TRBV6-5 and TRBJ2-7, with unresolved D. The CDR3 is made up of 13 amino acids. The V gene's germline CDR1 is MNHEY and CDR2 SVGAGI. Trimming shortened V by 3 bases and J by 1 base, and 7 bases separated the two germline ends. CDR3 coding DNA: TGTGCCAGCAGTTATAGATTATCCTACGAGCAGTACTTC. Protein product: CASSYRLSYEQYF.

The genes are TRBV13 and TRBJ1-1; no firm D call. Germline CDR1 reads PRHDT; CDR2 reads FYEKMQ (reference sequence). V was shortened by 0 bases and J by 1 base, with 6 bases between the two germline ends. The CDR3 sequence is 14 residues long. CDR3 sequence (DNA): TGTGCCAGCAGCTTAGGGTCTAGGAACACTGAAGCTTTCTTT. This translates into CASSLGSRNTEAFF.

This clone was observed a few times. This chain links TRBV10-3 with TRBJ1-5; TRBD1 aligns across 8 bases. The CDR3 runs 13 residues. Trimming at V came to 11 bases and at J to 4 bases, leaving 7 bases not matched to a gene. CDR1 and CDR2 from the germline V gene are ENHRY and SYGVKD. The CDR3 reads CASEDRVNQPQHF. CDR3 sequence (DNA): TGTGCCTCCGAGGACAGGGTGAATCAGCCCCAGCATTTT.

This chain joins TRBV6-2 or TRBV6-3 and TRBJ1-2, with D possibly TRBD1 on 5 matching bases. Germline V lookup: CDR1 MNHEY, CDR2 SVGEGT. CDR3 length: 14 amino acids. The ends were cut back, 5 bases at V and 7 bases at J, with 17 bases in the middle. CDR3 nucleotide sequence: TGTGCCAGCAGTCCCCCTCGGGGGTTGAGTGGCTACACCTTC. It codes for CASSPPRGLSGYTF.

The chain carries TRBV25-1 and TRBJ1-2, with 7 positions matching TRBD1. V gave up 6 bases and J gave up 5 bases; unmatched junction bases: 3. The CDR3 extends over 12 amino acids. The germline V gene encodes CDR1 MGHDK and CDR2 SYGVNS. CDR3 residues: CASSTQGYGYTF. The CDR3 nucleotides are TGTGCCAGCAGCACACAGGGGTATGGCTACACCTTC.

The chain links TRBV10-3 to TRBJ2-7, with D possibly being TRBD1 (6 bases). This CDR3 is 17 amino acids long. The germline V and J ends were trimmed by 1 base and 3 bases, with 19 bases remaining between them. The V gene's germline CDR1 is ENHRY and CDR2 SYGVKD. The CDR3 here is CAISECVCFAGVYEQYF. In DNA, the CDR3 is TGTGCCATCAGTGAGTGTGTTTGTTTTGCAGGGGTCTACGAGCAGTACTTC.

CDR3 region: CASSDNLSNQPQHF. The CDR3 DNA sequence: TGTGCCAGCAGTGACAACCTTAGCAATCAGCCCCAGCATTTT. This chain connects TRBV6-6 to TRBJ1-5; D is uncertain. There are 14 residues in the CDR3. Germline V gene lookup returns CDR1 MNHNY and CDR2 SVGAGI (reference sequence). The V end was cut by 5 bases, the J end by 0 bases, with 8 bases between.

The rearrangement joins TRBV10-1 to TRBJ2-7; D ambiguous. V lost 3 bases and J lost 3, with 9 bases in between. Germline loops: CDR1 WNHNN, CDR2 SYGVQD (reference sequence). There are 13 residues in the CDR3. In DNA form, the CDR3 reads TGCGCCAGCAGTGACGACGGCGGCTACGAGCAGTACTTC. Translating gives CASSDDGGYEQYF.

In DNA, the CDR3 is TGTGCCAGCAGTTACGGGCTCCGGGGGAACTATGGCTACACCTTC. Its protein is CASSYGLRGNYGYTF. The gene calls are TRBV6-5 and TRBJ1-2, with D possibly being TRBD1 (5 bases). Trimming took off 2 bases at V and 2 bases at J, with 12 bases between the two ends. The V gene's germline CDR1 is MNHEY and CDR2 SVGAGI. The CDR3 has 15 amino acids.

CDR3 amino acids: CASSLRAGQGTNEQFF. DNA for the CDR3: TGTGCCAGCAGTTTACGGGCGGGACAGGGGACCAATGAGCAGTTCTTC. This chain uses TRBV27 with TRBJ2-1; 10 bases agree with TRBD1. There are 16 residues in the CDR3. V shed 2 bases and J 6 bases; nucleotides not matched to a gene: 7. Germline V gene sequence: CDR1 MNHEY, CDR2 SMNVEV (reference sequence).

The gene calls are TRBV19 and TRBJ2-5, with D perhaps matching TRBD2 (6 bases). The CDR3 length is 13 residues. V was clipped by 5 bases and J by 7 bases, with 14 bases between them. Per the germline V gene, CDR1 is LNHDA and CDR2 is SQIVND (reference sequence). This CDR3 is CASSPGEVMTQYF. In nucleotides, the CDR3 is TGTGCCAGTAGTCCCGGGGAGGTGATGACCCAGTACTTC.